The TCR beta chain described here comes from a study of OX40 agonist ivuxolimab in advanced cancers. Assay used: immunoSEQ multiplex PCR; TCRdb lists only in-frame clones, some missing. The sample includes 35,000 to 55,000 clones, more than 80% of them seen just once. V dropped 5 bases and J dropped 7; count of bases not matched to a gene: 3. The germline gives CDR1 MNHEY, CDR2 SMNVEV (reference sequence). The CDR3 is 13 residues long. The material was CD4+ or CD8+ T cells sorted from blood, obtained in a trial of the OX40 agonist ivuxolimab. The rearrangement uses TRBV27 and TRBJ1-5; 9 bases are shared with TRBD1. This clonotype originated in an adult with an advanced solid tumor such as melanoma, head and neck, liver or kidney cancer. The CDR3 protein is CASSDGQGQPQHF. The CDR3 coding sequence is TGTGCCAGCAGTGATGGACAGGGGCAGCCCCAGCATTTT.